The sequence of this TCR beta chain was determined in a study of patients and donors after allogeneic stem cell transplantation. TCRdb re-derived calls from the RT-PCR reads in MiXCR, one entry per CDR3 protein. Seen here are roughly 960,000 distinct CDR3 sequences, over 15% observed once, and the top ten hold 5% to 7.5%. This clonotype was observed a handful of times. Germline V gene data show CDR1 as SNHLY and CDR2 as FYNNEI. The CDR3 loop spans 15 amino acids. V lost 2 bases and J lost 8; bases outside the gene matches: 6. Sequences were obtained from blood, either unsorted or a sorted T cell fraction (not recorded which). The gene calls are TRBV2 and TRBJ2-1; TRBD2 matches 10 bases. The clonotype was recovered from a human donor who was either an allogeneic HSCT recipient or a stem cell or donor lymphocyte infusion donor (not recorded which). It is not recorded whose cells these are; they may come from a transplant donor. In DNA form, the CDR3 reads TGTGCCAGCAGTGAAAAGCGGGGGGGCCTCGATGAGCAGTTCTTC. This codes for CASSEKRGGLDEQFF. The variable domain in full, completed from reference TRBV2 and TRBJ2-1, reads EPEVTQTPSHQVTQMGQEVILRCVPISNHLYFYWYRQILGQKVEFLVSFYNNEISEKSEIFDDQFSVERPDGSNFTLKIRSTKLEDSAMYFCASSEKRGGLDEQFFGPGTRLTVL.